In this sample, the clone carrying this TCR beta chain turned up a few times. Its matching antigen is unknown. Germline V lookup: CDR1 SGHVS, CDR2 FQNEAQ. With 4 bases clipped from V and 6 bases from J, the junction kept 11 bases outside the gene matches. This CDR3 contains 16 residues. TCRdb processed the reads anew with MiXCR; each CDR3 protein has one entry. The repertoire holds tens of thousands of distinct CDR3 sequences, with roughly 20% as singletons. This record belongs to a study of T cell repertoires in cytomegalovirus infection. Study-wide background: Public TCR beta signature analysis indicated the presence of both CMV infection and matching HLA type. Study observations and caveats: Summed public TCR beta family frequency identified CMV carriers bearing the relevant HLA. Ex vivo, HLA-C-restricted CMV-specific TCR beta clonotypes prevailed over the rest of the response.

The chain joins TRBV7-8 to TRBJ1-5, with TRBD1 matching over 8 bases. The sequencing used CD8+ T cells from cultured PBMCs, collected from culture after CMV antigen stimulation. The source is a human donor in good health (CMV status not recorded). Some clones in this sample may be carry-over from other donors' samples. CDR3 amino acids: CASSYLGAGGRQPQHF. DNA for the CDR3: TGTGCCAGCAGCTACCTTGGGGCAGGGGGCCGTCAGCCCCAGCATTTT.